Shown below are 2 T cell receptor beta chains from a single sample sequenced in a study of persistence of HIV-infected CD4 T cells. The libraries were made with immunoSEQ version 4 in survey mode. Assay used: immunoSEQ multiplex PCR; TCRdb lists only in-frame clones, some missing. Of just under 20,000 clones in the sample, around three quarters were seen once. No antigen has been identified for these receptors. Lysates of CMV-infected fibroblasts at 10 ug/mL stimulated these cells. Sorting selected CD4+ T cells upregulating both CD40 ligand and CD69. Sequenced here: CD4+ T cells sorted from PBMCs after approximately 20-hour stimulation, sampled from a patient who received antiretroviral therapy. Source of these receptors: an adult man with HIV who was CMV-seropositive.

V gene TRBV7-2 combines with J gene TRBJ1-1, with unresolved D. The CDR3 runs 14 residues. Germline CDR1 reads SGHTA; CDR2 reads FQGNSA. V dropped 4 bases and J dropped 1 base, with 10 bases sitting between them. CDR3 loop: CASSSRAANTEAFF. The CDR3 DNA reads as TGTGCCAGCAGCTCCCGTGCCGCGAACACTGAAGCTTTCTTT.

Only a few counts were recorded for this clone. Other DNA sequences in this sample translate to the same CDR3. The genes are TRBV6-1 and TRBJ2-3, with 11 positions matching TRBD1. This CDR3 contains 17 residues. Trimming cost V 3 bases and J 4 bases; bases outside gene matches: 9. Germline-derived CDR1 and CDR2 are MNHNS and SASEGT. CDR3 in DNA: TGTGCCAGCAGTGAGCTCATCGGGACAGGGGGATCAGATACGCAGTATTTT. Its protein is CASSELIGTGGSDTQYF.